Included here is one T cell receptor (beta chain) sequence, with context. Its antigen is undetermined. Vbeta (60) and Jbeta (13) primers were used in the PCR. Clones were read by immunoSEQ multiplex PCR, and TCRdb kept only the in-frame ones, dropping some. The sample shows 120,000 to 150,000 clones, around three quarters of them seen only once. This specimen comes from a study of cytomegalovirus exposure and HLA in healthy donors. Findings and limits, study-wide: The study recorded 160 or so TCR beta chains that were cytomegalovirus-associated. With later analysis, a missense DCLRE1C variant became linked to TCR beta V- and J-gene trimming. Reports credit the classifier with highly specific, highly sensitive diagnosis of cytomegalovirus status.

This CDR3 contains 13 residues. CDR1 and CDR2 from the germline V gene are SGDLS and YYNGEE. Trimming took off 2 bases at V and 7 bases at J, with 11 bases between the two ends. Sequencing used PBMCs. V gene TRBV9 combines with J gene TRBJ2-3; D is possibly TRBD1 (5 bases). The clonotype originates from a man in his forties in good health and CMV-seropositive. CDR3 sequence (DNA): TGTGCCAGCAGCGTGCCAGGGATGCATACGCAGTATTTT. Its protein product is CASSVPGMHTQYF. Variable domain in full (rest from reference TRBV9 and TRBJ2-3): DSGVTQTPKHLITATGQRVTLRCSPRSGDLSVYWYQQSLDQGLQFLIQYYNGEERAKGNILERFSAQQFPDLHSELNLSSLELGDSALYFCASSVPGMHTQYFGPGTRLTVL.